What follows describes a single T cell receptor beta chain. Its specificity is not known. Clones were sequenced by immunoSEQ multiplex PCR, and TCRdb holds only the in-frame ones, with some missing. The top ten clones hold around 1.7% of a sample with about 2.2 million clones, roughly 93% of them seen once. Terminally differentiated effector memory CD45RA+ cells were left out of the naive CD8 fraction, which was CD45RO-negative and positively selected for CCR7. The sample originates from a study of shared clonotypes between healthy human individuals. After removal of 5 bases from V and 10 bases from J, the junction contained 6 bases not matched to a gene. Germline V gives CDR1 SEHNR, CDR2 FQNEAQ (reference sequence). The CDR3 covers 12 residues. General study results and limits: A few donors shared around 5.2% of their naive CD4 clonotypes. Rarefaction showed sorted-subset sequencing was incomplete despite large depth.

This chain joins TRBV7-9 and TRBJ1-1, with TRBD1 matching over 8 bases. This TCR came from a man younger than 35 in good health. Some clones in this sample may be carry-over from other donors' samples. The material sequenced was naive CD8+ T cells from PBMCs. The CDR3 region has the DNA TGTGCCAGCAGCCATGGACAGGGAGGAGCTTTCTTT. Its translation is CASSHGQGGAFF.